The TCR beta chain described here comes from a study of T cell repertoires in cytomegalovirus infection. About the research overall: The authors used CMV epitopes that were HLA-C-restricted (recently identified) and HLA-B-restricted (well studied).

For this clonotype: As yet, its antigen is unknown.

The V gene end was trimmed by 5 bases and the J gene end by 2 bases; junction bases not matched to a gene: 8. In germline, CDR1 is LNHDA, CDR2 SQIVND (reference sequence). CDR3 length: 16 amino acids. TCRdb re-called the reads through MiXCR, storing one row per CDR3 protein. The sample carries 650,000 to 850,000 distinct CDR3 sequences, 25% to 30% recorded once. This clonotype originated in a human donor in good health (CMV status not recorded). Some clones in this sample may be carry-over from other donors' samples. The chain combines TRBV19 with TRBJ1-2; the match to TRBD1 covers 10 bases. The sequencing used cultured CD8+ T cells from PBMCs, collected from culture after CMV antigen stimulation. CDR3 protein: CASSVGTGAFNYGYTF. CDR3 sequence (DNA): TGTGCCAGTAGTGTCGGGACAGGGGCTTTCAACTATGGCTACACCTTC.